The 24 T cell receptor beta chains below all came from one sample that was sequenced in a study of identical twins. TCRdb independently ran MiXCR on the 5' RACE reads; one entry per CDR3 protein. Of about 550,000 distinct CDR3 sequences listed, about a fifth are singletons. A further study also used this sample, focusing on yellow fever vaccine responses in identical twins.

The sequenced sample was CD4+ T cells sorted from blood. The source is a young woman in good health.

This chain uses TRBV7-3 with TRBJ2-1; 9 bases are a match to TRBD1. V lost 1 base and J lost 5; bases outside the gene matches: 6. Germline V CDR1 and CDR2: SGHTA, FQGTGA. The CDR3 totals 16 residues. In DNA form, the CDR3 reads TGTGCCAGCAGCTTAAGACAGGGGGTGGGGGACAATGAGCAGTTCTTC. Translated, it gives CASSLRQGVGDNEQFF.

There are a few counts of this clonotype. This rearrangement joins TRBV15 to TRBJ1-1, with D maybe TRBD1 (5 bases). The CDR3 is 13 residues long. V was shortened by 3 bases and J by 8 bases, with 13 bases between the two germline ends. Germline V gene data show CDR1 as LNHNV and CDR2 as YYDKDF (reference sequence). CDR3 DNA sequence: TGTGCCACCAGCAGGGACCCGGGACTGGAAGCTTTCTTT. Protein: CATSRDPGLEAFF. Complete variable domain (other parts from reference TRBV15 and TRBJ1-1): DAMVIQNPRYQVTQFGKPVTLSCSQTLNHNVMYWYQQKSSQAPKLLFHYYDKDFNNEADTPDNFQSRRPNTSFCFLDIRSPGLGDTAMYLCATSRDPGLEAFFGQGTRLTVV.

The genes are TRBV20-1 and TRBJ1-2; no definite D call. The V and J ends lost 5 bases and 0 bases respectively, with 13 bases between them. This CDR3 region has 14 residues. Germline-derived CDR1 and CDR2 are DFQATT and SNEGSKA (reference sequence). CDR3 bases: TGCAGTGCTCCGGACGCACGGGCTAACTATGGCTACACCTTC. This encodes CSAPDARANYGYTF.

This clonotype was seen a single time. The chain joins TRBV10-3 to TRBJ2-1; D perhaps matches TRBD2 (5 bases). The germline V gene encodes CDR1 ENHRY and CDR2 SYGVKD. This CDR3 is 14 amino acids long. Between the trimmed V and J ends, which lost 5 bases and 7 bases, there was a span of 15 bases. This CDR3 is CAISRLTTGNEQFF. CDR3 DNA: TGTGCCATCAGTCGTTTGACAACGGGGAATGAGCAGTTCTTC.

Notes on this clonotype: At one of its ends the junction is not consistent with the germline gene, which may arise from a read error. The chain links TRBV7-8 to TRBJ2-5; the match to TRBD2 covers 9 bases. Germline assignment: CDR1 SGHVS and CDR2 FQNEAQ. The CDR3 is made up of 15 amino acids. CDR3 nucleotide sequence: TGTGCCAGCAGCAATGGACTAGCGCAACAAGAGACCCTGTACTTC. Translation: CASSNGLAQQETLYF.

The CDR3 DNA follows: TGCAGTGCTACCAAGGACGGACGCTCCTACAATGAGCAGTTCTTC. Protein: CSATKDGRSYNEQFF. The chain carries TRBV20-1 and TRBJ2-1, with D hard to call. Trimming took 4 bases from V and 0 from J, leaving 13 bases between them. The CDR3 loop spans 15 amino acids. CDR1 and CDR2 (germline): DFQATT, SNEGSKA (reference sequence).

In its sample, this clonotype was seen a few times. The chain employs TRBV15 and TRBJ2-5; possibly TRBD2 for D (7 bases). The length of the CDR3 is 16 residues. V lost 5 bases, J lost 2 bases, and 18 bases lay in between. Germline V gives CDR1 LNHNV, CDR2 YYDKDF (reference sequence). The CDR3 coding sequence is TGTGCCACCAGCGCCGCGAGGGGGGGAGGGCAAGAGACCCAGTACTTC. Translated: CATSAARGGGQETQYF.

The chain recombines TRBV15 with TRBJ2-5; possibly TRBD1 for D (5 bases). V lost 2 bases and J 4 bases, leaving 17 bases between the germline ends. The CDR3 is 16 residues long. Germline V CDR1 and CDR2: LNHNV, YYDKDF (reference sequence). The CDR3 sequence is CATSRNLEGALETQYF. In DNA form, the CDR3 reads TGTGCCACCAGCAGAAACCTGGAAGGGGCTTTAGAGACCCAGTACTTC.

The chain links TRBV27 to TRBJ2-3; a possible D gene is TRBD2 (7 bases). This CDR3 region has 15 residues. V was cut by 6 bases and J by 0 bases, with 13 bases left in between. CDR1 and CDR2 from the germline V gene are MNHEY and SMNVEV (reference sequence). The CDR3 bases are TGTGCCAGCAGACGTGGGGGGGCTAGCACAGATACGCAGTATTTT. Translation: CASRRGGASTDTQYF.

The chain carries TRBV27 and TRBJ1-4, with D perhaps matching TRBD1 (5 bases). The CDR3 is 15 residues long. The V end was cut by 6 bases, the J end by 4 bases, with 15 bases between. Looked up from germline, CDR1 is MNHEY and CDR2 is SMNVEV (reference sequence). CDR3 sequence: CASSSRGAFNEKLFF. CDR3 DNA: TGTGCCAGCAGCTCTCGAGGGGCCTTTAATGAAAAACTGTTTTTT.

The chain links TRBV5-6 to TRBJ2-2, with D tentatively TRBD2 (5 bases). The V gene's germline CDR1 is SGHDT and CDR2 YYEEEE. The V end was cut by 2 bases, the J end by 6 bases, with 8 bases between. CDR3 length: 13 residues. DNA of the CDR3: TGTGCCAGCAGCTTTGCTAGCTCCGGGGAGCTGTTTTTT. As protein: CASSFASSGELFF.

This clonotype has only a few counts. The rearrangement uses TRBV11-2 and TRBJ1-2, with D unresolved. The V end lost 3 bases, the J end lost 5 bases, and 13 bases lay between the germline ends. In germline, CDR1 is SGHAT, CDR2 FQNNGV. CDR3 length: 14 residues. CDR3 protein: CASSFPGSSYGYTF. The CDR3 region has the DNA TGTGCCAGCAGCTTCCCCGGGTCGAGTTATGGCTACACCTTC.

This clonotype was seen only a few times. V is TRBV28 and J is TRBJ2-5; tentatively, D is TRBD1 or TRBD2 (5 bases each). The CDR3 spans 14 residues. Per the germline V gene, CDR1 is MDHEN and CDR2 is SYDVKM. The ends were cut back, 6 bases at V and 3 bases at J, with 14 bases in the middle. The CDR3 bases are TGTGCCAGCAGCTCGCCGGGGCGCGAAGAGACCCAGTACTTC. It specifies CASSSPGREETQYF.

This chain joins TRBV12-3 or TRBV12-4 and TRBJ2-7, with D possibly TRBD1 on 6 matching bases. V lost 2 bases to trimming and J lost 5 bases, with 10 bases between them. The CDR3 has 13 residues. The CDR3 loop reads CASSLIGGHEQYF. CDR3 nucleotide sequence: TGTGCCAGCAGTTTAATTGGGGGCCACGAGCAGTACTTC.

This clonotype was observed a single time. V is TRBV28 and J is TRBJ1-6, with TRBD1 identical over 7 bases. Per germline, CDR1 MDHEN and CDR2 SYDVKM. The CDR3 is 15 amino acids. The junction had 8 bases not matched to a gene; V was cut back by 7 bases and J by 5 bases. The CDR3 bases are TGTGCCAGCATACGAGGGACAGAGAATAATTCACCCCTCCACTTT. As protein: CASIRGTENNSPLHF.

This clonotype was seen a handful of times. CDR3 sequence: CSARARGLQRSTDTQYF. The CDR3 DNA reads as TGCAGTGCTAGGGCTCGGGGGCTCCAACGGAGCACAGATACGCAGTATTTT. V gene TRBV20-1 combines with J gene TRBJ2-3; D possibly uses TRBD1 or TRBD2 (6 bases each). Germline CDR1 is DFQATT and CDR2 is SNEGSKA (reference sequence). Trimming left V 3 bases short and J 0 bases short, with 19 bases between. This CDR3 has 17 amino acids.

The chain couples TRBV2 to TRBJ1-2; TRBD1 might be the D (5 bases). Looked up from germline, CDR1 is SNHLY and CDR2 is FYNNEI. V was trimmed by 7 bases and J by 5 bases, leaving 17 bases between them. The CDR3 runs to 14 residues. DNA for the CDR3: TGTGCCAGCACCTCGGGACCATCCCATTATGGCTACACCTTC. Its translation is CASTSGPSHYGYTF.

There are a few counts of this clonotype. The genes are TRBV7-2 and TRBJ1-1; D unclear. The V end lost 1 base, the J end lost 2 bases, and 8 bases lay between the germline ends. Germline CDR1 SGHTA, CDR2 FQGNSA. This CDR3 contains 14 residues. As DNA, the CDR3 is TGTGCCAGCAGCTTAGTAACGGATAACACTGAAGCTTTCTTT. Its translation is CASSLVTDNTEAFF. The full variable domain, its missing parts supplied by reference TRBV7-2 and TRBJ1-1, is GAGVSQSPSNKVTEKGKDVELRCDPISGHTALYWYRQSLGQGLEFLIYFQGNSAPDKSGLPSDRFSAERTGGSVSTLTIQRTQQEDSAVYLCASSLVTDNTEAFFGQGTRLTVV.

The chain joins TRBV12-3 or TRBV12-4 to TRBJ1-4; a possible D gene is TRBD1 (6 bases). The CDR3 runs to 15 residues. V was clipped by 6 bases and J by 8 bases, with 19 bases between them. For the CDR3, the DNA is TGTGCCAGCAGCGTGACAGGCCCGCCGAAAGAAAAACTGTTTTTT. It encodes CASSVTGPPKEKLFF.

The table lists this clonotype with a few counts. CDR3 in DNA: TGTGCCAGCACCCGCCGAGGGGCCGCGTCGGGTCATGAGCAGTTCTTC. Protein product: CASTRRGAASGHEQFF. V and J are TRBV6-1 and TRBJ2-1, with D tentatively TRBD1 or TRBD2 (5 bases each). This CDR3 has 16 residues. Looked up from germline, CDR1 is MNHNS and CDR2 is SASEGT. Trimming took off 7 bases at V and 8 bases at J, with 24 bases between the two ends.

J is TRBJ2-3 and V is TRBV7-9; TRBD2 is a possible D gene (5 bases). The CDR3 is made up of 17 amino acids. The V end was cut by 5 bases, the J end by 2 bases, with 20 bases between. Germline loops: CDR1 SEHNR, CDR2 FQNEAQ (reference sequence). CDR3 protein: CASSPRRAASLTDTQYF. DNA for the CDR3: TGTGCCAGCAGCCCCCGGCGGGCGGCGAGCCTCACAGATACGCAGTATTTT. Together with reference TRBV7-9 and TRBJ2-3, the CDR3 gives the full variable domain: DTGVSQNPRHKITKRGQNVTFRCDPISEHNRLYWYRQTLGQGPEFLTYFQNEAQLEKSRLLSDRFSAERPKGSFSTLEIQRTEQGDSAMYLCASSPRRAASLTDTQYFGPGTRLTVL.

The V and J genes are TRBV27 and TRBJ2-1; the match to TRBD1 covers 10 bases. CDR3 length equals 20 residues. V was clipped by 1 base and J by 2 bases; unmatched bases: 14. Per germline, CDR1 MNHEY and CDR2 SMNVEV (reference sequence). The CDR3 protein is CASSLWIRCIGQGAYNEQFF. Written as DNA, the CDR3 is TGTGCCAGCAGTTTATGGATCCGCTGTATCGGACAGGGGGCCTACAATGAGCAGTTCTTC.

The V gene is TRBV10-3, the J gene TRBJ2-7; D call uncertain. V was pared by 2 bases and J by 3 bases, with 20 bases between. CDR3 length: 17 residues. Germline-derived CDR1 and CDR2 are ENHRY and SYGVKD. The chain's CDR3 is CAISEGRNSPRDYEQYF. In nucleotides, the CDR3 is TGTGCCATCAGTGAGGGACGAAATTCTCCTAGGGACTACGAGCAGTACTTC.

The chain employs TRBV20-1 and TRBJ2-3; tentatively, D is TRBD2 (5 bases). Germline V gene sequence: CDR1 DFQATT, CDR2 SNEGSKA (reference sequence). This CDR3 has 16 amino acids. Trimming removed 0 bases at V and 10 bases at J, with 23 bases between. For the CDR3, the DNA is TGCAGTGCTAGAGATTGGGCTCCACTAGAGTCCGATCCGCAGTATTTT. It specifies CSARDWAPLESDPQYF.